A single sample gave rise to the 2 T cell receptor beta chains below, sequenced in a study of shared clonotypes between healthy human individuals. The repertoire was sequenced with immunoSEQ multiplex PCR; TCRdb's copy has only in-frame clones and lacks some. The repertoire includes 2 million to 2.5 million clones, approximately 93% of them detected once, and about 0.41% sits in the top ten. Source material: naive CD4+ T cells from PBMCs. Subset given: CD45RA+ positively selected. These TCRs come from a man younger than 35 in good health. Some clones in this sample may be carry-over from other donors' samples.

This clone was detected once. This chain joins TRBV5-4 and TRBJ2-7, with D possibly being TRBD1 (6 bases). Germline CDR1 reads SGHNT; CDR2 reads YYREEE (reference sequence). The CDR3 runs to 15 residues. The V end lost 3 bases, the J end lost 4 bases, and 17 bases lay between the germline ends. Here the CDR3 reads CASSSRGGAGYEQYF. CDR3 DNA sequence: TGTGCCAGCAGCTCCCGAGGGGGAGCTGGTTACGAGCAGTACTTC.

With respect to this clone: This specimen includes other DNA sequences encoding the same CDR3. The chain carries TRBV19 and TRBJ1-5; no definite D call. The CDR3 consists of 14 residues. The V gene lost 1 base and the J gene lost 4 bases, with 8 bases spanning the gap. CDR1 is LNHDA, CDR2 SQIVND, per germline (reference sequence). The CDR3 here is CASSIVGGNQPQHF. CDR3 sequence (DNA): TGTGCCAGTAGTATAGTAGGTGGGAATCAGCCCCAGCATTTT.